This T cell receptor (beta chain) was retrieved from a study of T-cell reconstitution after alpha-beta-depleted transplantation in children. There are many counts of this clonotype. The limits of the CDR3 on the DNA are not certain, so only TCRdb's listed CDR3 is given. Unique molecular identifiers were incorporated into the prepared TCRbeta library. TCRdb analysed the PCR reads with MiXCR anew, one entry per CDR3 protein. Of approximately 390,000 distinct CDR3 sequences in the sample, roughly 11% were seen once. 13 amino acids form the CDR3, both terminal residues included. The germline CDR1 and CDR2 sequences are DFQATT and SNEGSKA (reference sequence).

Source: PBMCs from the stem cell graft donor, taken from the stem cell graft. This receptor was taken from a human donor who donated a stem cell graft to a child with acute myeloid leukemia. The rearrangement uses TRBV20-1 and TRBJ2-2. The CDR3 sequence: CSARAFGAGELFF.